These T cell receptor beta chains were read from a single sample in a study of CD8 T cells in ankylosing spondylitis. MiXCR was run by TCRdb on the 5' RACE reads, yielding one entry per CDR3 protein. The data show some 95,000 distinct CDR3 sequences, about 8.1% seen once. Specimen: blood, either unsorted or a sorted T cell fraction (not recorded which). The receptors shown here come from a male donor with ankylosing spondylitis or in good health (not recorded which). The CDR3 runs from the conserved cysteine through the conserved F or W. D genes are given only for firm matches. A row's size may be missing; if present it is once, few, many or a size class.

V: TRBV29-1; size: many; D: TRBD2; J: TRBJ2-6; CDR3: CSVSGGATSGANVLTF; DNA: TGCAGCGTTAGCGGGGGGGCAACGTCTGGGGCCAACGTCCTGACTTTC
V: TRBV5-6; size: many; D: TRBD1; J: TRBJ1-5; CDR3: CASSLGQGAYQPQHF; DNA: TGTGCCAGCAGCCTAGGACAGGGGGCGTATCAGCCCCAGCATTTT
V: TRBV29-1; size: many; D: TRBD1; J: TRBJ1-2; CDR3: CSAAGTGGFGGYTF; DNA: TGCAGCGCAGCCGGGACAGGGGGATTCGGTGGCTACACCTTC
V: TRBV12-3/TRBV12-4; size: many; D: TRBD2; J: TRBJ2-2; CDR3: CASSFRTSGNTGELFF; DNA: TGTGCCAGCAGTTTTAGGACTAGCGGGAACACCGGGGAGCTGTTTTTT
V: TRBV12-3/TRBV12-4; size: many; D: TRBD1; J: TRBJ1-2; CDR3: CASSPQWGNRGLGYTF; DNA: TGTGCCAGCAGTCCGCAATGGGGGAACAGGGGGCTCGGCTACACCTTC
V: TRBV5-1; size: many; D: .; J: TRBJ2-5; CDR3: CASSSLGRQWETQYF; DNA: TGCGCCAGCAGCTCGCTAGGACGCCAGTGGGAGACCCAGTACTTC
V: TRBV5-1; size: .; D: .; J: TRBJ2-7; CDR3: CASSLATQGDEQYF; DNA: TGCGCCAGCAGCTTGGCCACACAGGGAGACGAGCAGTACTTC
V: TRBV5-1; size: many; D: TRBD1; J: TRBJ2-6; CDR3: CASAIGQGVRGANVLTF; DNA: TGCGCCAGCGCGATTGGACAGGGGGTGCGAGGGGCCAACGTCCTGACTTTC
V: TRBV27; size: many; D: TRBD1; J: TRBJ2-1; CDR3: CASSRTGGVNEQFF; DNA: TGTGCCAGCAGCCGGACAGGGGGCGTAAATGAGCAGTTCTTC
V: TRBV5-1; size: many; D: .; J: TRBJ2-7; CDR3: CASSFIESYEQYF; DNA: TGCGCCAGCAGCTTTATAGAGTCCTACGAGCAGTACTTC
V: TRBV27; size: many; D: TRBD1; J: TRBJ2-7; CDR3: CASSPDRGYYEQYF; DNA: TGTGCCAGCAGTCCAGACAGGGGGTACTACGAGCAGTACTTC
V: TRBV10-3; size: many; D: .; J: TRBJ2-5; CDR3: CAISEPISQGGETQYF; DNA: TGTGCCATCAGTGAACCCATCTCGCAGGGGGGAGAGACCCAGTACTTC
V: TRBV20-1; size: .; D: TRBD2; J: TRBJ2-5; CDR3: CSAGTSVTYQETQYF; DNA: TGCAGTGCTGGGACTAGCGTAACGTACCAAGAGACCCAGTACTTC
V: TRBV25-1; size: .; D: .; J: TRBJ2-7; CDR3: CASRAYEQYF; DNA: TGTGCCAGCAGGGCCTACGAGCAGTACTTC
V: TRBV15; size: many; D: TRBD1; J: TRBJ2-5; CDR3: CATSRETGPGETQYF; DNA: TGTGCCACCAGCAGAGAGACAGGGCCTGGCGAGACCCAGTACTTC
V: TRBV10-3; size: .; D: .; J: TRBJ1-5; CDR3: CAISAGQVGGGSNQPQHF; DNA: TGTGCCATCAGTGCAGGGCAAGTGGGAGGGGGTAGCAATCAGCCCCAGCATTTT
V: TRBV5-1; size: many; D: .; J: TRBJ2-7; CDR3: CASSPEGTGIYEQYF; DNA: TGCGCCAGCAGCCCGGAAGGGACGGGGATTTACGAGCAGTACTTC
V: TRBV12-3/TRBV12-4; size: many; D: .; J: TRBJ1-6; CDR3: CASSQDIFSPLHF; DNA: TGTGCCAGCAGTCAGGACATATTTTCACCCCTCCACTTT
V: TRBV29-1; size: many; D: TRBD1; J: TRBJ1-2; CDR3: CSVEEGDSYGYTF; DNA: TGCAGCGTTGAAGAAGGGGACAGCTATGGCTACACCTTC
V: TRBV7-8; size: few; D: TRBD1; J: TRBJ1-6; CDR3: CASSFRQGDSPLHF; DNA: TGTGCCAGCAGCTTTCGACAGGGAGACTCACCCCTCCACTTT
V: TRBV9; size: .; D: TRBD2; J: TRBJ2-5; CDR3: CTSSVFERGRETQYF; DNA: TGTACCAGCAGCGTCTTCGAGCGGGGCAGAGAGACCCAGTACTTC
V: TRBV9; size: .; D: TRBD1; J: TRBJ2-7; CDR3: CASSVEGDSSYEQYF; DNA: TGTGCCAGCAGCGTAGAGGGGGACAGCTCCTACGAGCAGTACTTC
V: TRBV5-6; size: .; D: .; J: TRBJ2-1; CDR3: CASSLGKGSYNEQFF; DNA: TGTGCCAGCAGCTTGGGAAAGGGCTCCTACAATGAGCAGTTCTTC
V: TRBV5-1; size: many; D: .; J: TRBJ2-7; CDR3: CASSLWSNEQYF; DNA: TGCGCCAGCAGCTTGTGGTCCAACGAGCAGTACTTC
V: TRBV27; size: many; D: .; J: TRBJ2-3; CDR3: CASSVQGFTDTQYF; DNA: TGTGCCAGCAGTGTTCAAGGGTTCACAGATACGCAGTATTTT
V: TRBV12-3/TRBV12-4; size: many; D: .; J: TRBJ2-4; CDR3: CASSLGRYIQYF; DNA: TGTGCCAGCAGTTTGGGGAGATACATTCAGTACTTC
V: TRBV12-3/TRBV12-4; size: .; D: TRBD1; J: TRBJ2-2; CDR3: CASILDRVNTGELFF; DNA: TGTGCCAGCATTCTGGACAGGGTGAACACCGGGGAGCTGTTTTTT